A selection of T cell receptor beta chains follows, all from one sample in a study of T cells in Graves' hyperthyroidism and ophthalmopathy. TCRdb re-called the multiplex PCR reads through MiXCR, storing one row per CDR3 protein. The sample consists of over 250,000 distinct CDR3 sequences, less than 30% of them appearing once. Input material: blood. The receptors here all came from a middle-aged man with Graves' hyperthyroidism that later progressed to Graves' ophthalmopathy. Each CDR3 is given with its conserved first and last residue. The order of the fields is V gene, clone size, J gene, D gene, CDR3 DNA, CDR3 protein. D genes are given only for firm matches. Rows give clone size only sometimes, using once, few, many, or a class for an expanded clone.

v_gene: TRBV3-1; abundance: many; j_gene: TRBJ2-5; d_gene: .; CDR3nt: TGTGCCAGCAGCCAATCTGGGGGCTCAGAGACCCAGTACTTC; CDR3aa: CASSQSGGSETQYF
v_gene: TRBV29-1; abundance: many; j_gene: TRBJ2-3; d_gene: .; CDR3nt: TGCAGCGTTTTCCAGAGGGTGGATACGCAGTATTTT; CDR3aa: CSVFQRVDTQYF
v_gene: TRBV18; abundance: many; j_gene: TRBJ1-5; d_gene: TRBD1; CDR3nt: TGTGCCAGCTCAGTGGGACAGGGGACCTTACAACCCCAGCATTTT; CDR3aa: CASSVGQGTLQPQHF
v_gene: TRBV10-3; abundance: many; j_gene: TRBJ2-7; d_gene: TRBD1; CDR3nt: TGTGCCATCAGTGAGGGGGACAGGGGAGGCGAGCAGTACTTC; CDR3aa: CAISEGDRGGEQYF
v_gene: TRBV5-6; abundance: many; j_gene: TRBJ1-2; d_gene: .; CDR3nt: TGTGCCAGCAGCTTGTTGGTCGGGAGGCCGGGGGACTATGGCTACACCTTC; CDR3aa: CASSLLVGRPGDYGYTF
v_gene: TRBV29-1; abundance: many; j_gene: TRBJ2-7; d_gene: .; CDR3nt: TGCAGCGTTGTTAGGGATCGTGACGAGCAGTACTTC; CDR3aa: CSVVRDRDEQYF
v_gene: TRBV27; abundance: .; j_gene: TRBJ1-5; d_gene: TRBD1; CDR3nt: TGTGCCAGCACTGGTAGGGACAGGGACAATCAGCCCCAGCATTTT; CDR3aa: CASTGRDRDNQPQHF
v_gene: TRBV27; abundance: few; j_gene: TRBJ2-5; d_gene: TRBD1; CDR3nt: TGTGCCAGCAGTTTCAACCCATACAGGGGGCAAGAGACCCAGTACTTC; CDR3aa: CASSFNPYRGQETQYF
v_gene: TRBV12-3/TRBV12-4; abundance: many; j_gene: TRBJ2-3; d_gene: .; CDR3nt: TGTGCCAGCAGTTTTTCCACTAGCTACACAGATACGCAGTATTTT; CDR3aa: CASSFSTSYTDTQYF
v_gene: TRBV20-1; abundance: many; j_gene: TRBJ1-2; d_gene: .; CDR3nt: TGCAGTGCTGACCCTCTGTTGTACGGCGGCTACACCTTC; CDR3aa: CSADPLLYGGYTF
v_gene: TRBV30; abundance: .; j_gene: TRBJ2-7; d_gene: .; CDR3nt: TGTGCCTGGAGTCATGGCTATAACTACGAGCAGTACTTC; CDR3aa: CAWSHGYNYEQYF
v_gene: TRBV6-5; abundance: .; j_gene: TRBJ2-7; d_gene: TRBD1; CDR3nt: TGTGCCAGCAGTTCCCGGGACAGGGGGGACTACGAGCAGTACTTC; CDR3aa: CASSSRDRGDYEQYF
v_gene: TRBV13; abundance: many; j_gene: TRBJ2-4; d_gene: .; CDR3nt: TGTGCCAGCAGCGAAGCCCGATTAGCCAAAAACATTCAGTACTTC; CDR3aa: CASSEARLAKNIQYF
v_gene: TRBV11-2; abundance: .; j_gene: TRBJ1-2; d_gene: .; CDR3nt: TGTGCCAGCAGCTTATGGTGGGGCGATGGCTACACCTTC; CDR3aa: CASSLWWGDGYTF
v_gene: TRBV19; abundance: many; j_gene: TRBJ2-2; d_gene: .; CDR3nt: TGTGCCAGTAGTTACGGCACGAACACCGGGGAGCTGTTTTTT; CDR3aa: CASSYGTNTGELFF
v_gene: TRBV5-1; abundance: many; j_gene: TRBJ2-7; d_gene: .; CDR3nt: TGCGCCAGCAGCTTGGGTGGCGGCTTCGAGCAGTACTTC; CDR3aa: CASSLGGGFEQYF
v_gene: TRBV6-1; abundance: many; j_gene: TRBJ1-3; d_gene: .; CDR3nt: TGTGCCAGCAGCTCACAGGGCTCCGTCTCTGGAAACACCATATATTTT; CDR3aa: CASSSQGSVSGNTIYF
v_gene: TRBV28; abundance: .; j_gene: TRBJ2-7; d_gene: TRBD1; CDR3nt: TGTGCCAGCAGCCCAGGGGGCACCCTCTCCTACGAGCAGTACTTC; CDR3aa: CASSPGGTLSYEQYF
v_gene: TRBV7-9; abundance: many; j_gene: TRBJ2-7; d_gene: .; CDR3nt: TGTGCCAGCAGCGTCGCCGGGACATCCTACGAGCAGTACTTC; CDR3aa: CASSVAGTSYEQYF
v_gene: TRBV12-3/TRBV12-4; abundance: .; j_gene: TRBJ2-7; d_gene: TRBD1; CDR3nt: TGTGCCAGCAGCCCCGAGACAGGGACCTACGAGCAGTACTTC; CDR3aa: CASSPETGTYEQYF
v_gene: TRBV11-2; abundance: many; j_gene: TRBJ2-5; d_gene: .; CDR3nt: TGTGCCAGCAGCCGGGGGCTAGGGGAGACCCAGTACTTC; CDR3aa: CASSRGLGETQYF
v_gene: TRBV6-1; abundance: many; j_gene: TRBJ1-2; d_gene: .; CDR3nt: TGTGCCAGCAAACAGGGAAACTATGGCTACACCTTC; CDR3aa: CASKQGNYGYTF
v_gene: TRBV5-1; abundance: many; j_gene: TRBJ1-5; d_gene: TRBD1; CDR3nt: TGCGCCAGCAGCTTAACAGGGGGTATTCAGCCCCAGCATTTT; CDR3aa: CASSLTGGIQPQHF
v_gene: TRBV7-3; abundance: many; j_gene: TRBJ1-3; d_gene: .; CDR3nt: TGTGCCAGCAGCTTTAACAGGGTCGGAAACACCATATATTTT; CDR3aa: CASSFNRVGNTIYF
v_gene: TRBV11-2; abundance: many; j_gene: TRBJ1-1; d_gene: .; CDR3nt: TGTGCCAGCAGCTTAGTGCCCGACACTGAAGCTTTCTTT; CDR3aa: CASSLVPDTEAFF
v_gene: TRBV6-1; abundance: many; j_gene: TRBJ1-1; d_gene: .; CDR3nt: TGTGCCAGCAGTGAAGTTATTGCGTGGGAGGGACAAAATGAAGCTTTCTTT; CDR3aa: CASSEVIAWEGQNEAFF
v_gene: TRBV24-1; abundance: many; j_gene: TRBJ1-5; d_gene: .; CDR3nt: TGTGCCACCAGTGATTCCCATCAGGACCGAGATCAGCCCCAGCATTTT; CDR3aa: CATSDSHQDRDQPQHF
v_gene: TRBV20-1; abundance: many; j_gene: TRBJ2-7; d_gene: .; CDR3nt: TGCAGTGCTAGCTTCGGACTCACGAAAATCGAGCAGTACTTC; CDR3aa: CSASFGLTKIEQYF
v_gene: TRBV29-1; abundance: many; j_gene: TRBJ1-2; d_gene: .; CDR3nt: TGCAGCGCCATGGGGGTCTATGGCTACACCTTC; CDR3aa: CSAMGVYGYTF
v_gene: TRBV6-5; abundance: many; j_gene: TRBJ2-7; d_gene: .; CDR3nt: TGTGCCAGCAAACGGGTTGACGAGCAGTACTTC; CDR3aa: CASKRVDEQYF
v_gene: TRBV20-1; abundance: many; j_gene: TRBJ1-5; d_gene: .; CDR3nt: TGCAGTGCTAGAGATGGCGCGGTTTATAGCAATCAGCCCCAGCATTTT; CDR3aa: CSARDGAVYSNQPQHF
v_gene: TRBV6-5; abundance: once; j_gene: TRBJ1-2; d_gene: .; CDR3nt: TGTGCCAGCAGTTACTCTATCGACCACCGCTATGGCTACACCTTC; CDR3aa: CASSYSIDHRYGYTF
v_gene: TRBV6-2/TRBV6-3; abundance: many; j_gene: TRBJ1-5; d_gene: .; CDR3nt: TGTGCCAGCAACTCACCACCCCGGACAGTGGGTCGGCCCCAGCATTTT; CDR3aa: CASNSPPRTVGRPQHF
v_gene: TRBV30; abundance: many; j_gene: TRBJ2-7; d_gene: .; CDR3nt: TGTGCCTGGAGCGTCCGCTCGGGTAGCGAGCAGTACTTC; CDR3aa: CAWSVRSGSEQYF
v_gene: TRBV4-1; abundance: few; j_gene: TRBJ2-7; d_gene: .; CDR3nt: TGCGCCAGCAGCCAACTCGGACGGCTAAGCTACGAGCAGTACTTC; CDR3aa: CASSQLGRLSYEQYF
v_gene: TRBV15; abundance: .; j_gene: TRBJ2-5; d_gene: TRBD1; CDR3nt: TGTGCCACCAGCAGAGGCAATCAAGGGGGCCTAGGGGAGACCCAGTACTTC; CDR3aa: CATSRGNQGGLGETQYF
v_gene: TRBV25-1; abundance: many; j_gene: TRBJ1-1; d_gene: .; CDR3nt: TGTGCCAGTAAAGGACAAACTCCTGAAGCTTTCTTT; CDR3aa: CASKGQTPEAFF
v_gene: TRBV5-1; abundance: .; j_gene: TRBJ1-2; d_gene: .; CDR3nt: TGCGCCAGCAGGATCTCCCCAGTGAACTATGGCTACACCTTC; CDR3aa: CASRISPVNYGYTF
v_gene: TRBV29-1; abundance: many; j_gene: TRBJ2-3; d_gene: TRBD2; CDR3nt: TGCAGCGACGGACTAGCGGGAGGTAGGGCAGATACGCAGTATTTT; CDR3aa: CSDGLAGGRADTQYF
v_gene: TRBV9; abundance: many; j_gene: TRBJ2-2; d_gene: .; CDR3nt: TGTGCCAGCAGCGTAAGGCGGATGAACACCGGGGAGCTGTTTTTT; CDR3aa: CASSVRRMNTGELFF
v_gene: TRBV5-4; abundance: few; j_gene: TRBJ2-2; d_gene: .; CDR3nt: TGTGCCAGCAGCCCCTCTTGGAGGTACACCGGGGAGCTGTTTTTT; CDR3aa: CASSPSWRYTGELFF
v_gene: TRBV7-8; abundance: many; j_gene: TRBJ2-2; d_gene: TRBD2; CDR3nt: TGTGCCAGCAGAATGGGACGGGGGAGGGCCACCGGGGAGCTGTTTTTT; CDR3aa: CASRMGRGRATGELFF
v_gene: TRBV20-1; abundance: .; j_gene: TRBJ2-7; d_gene: TRBD1; CDR3nt: TGCAGTGCCGGGACAGCGAGCTCCTACGAGCAGTACTTC; CDR3aa: CSAGTASSYEQYF
v_gene: TRBV5-1; abundance: .; j_gene: TRBJ1-3; d_gene: TRBD1; CDR3nt: TGCGCCAGCACGCAAACCGGGACAGACTCTGGAAACACCATATATTTT; CDR3aa: CASTQTGTDSGNTIYF
v_gene: TRBV19; abundance: many; j_gene: TRBJ1-5; d_gene: .; CDR3nt: TGTGCCAGTAGGTTTTACAATCAGCCCCAGCATTTT; CDR3aa: CASRFYNQPQHF
v_gene: TRBV6-5; abundance: .; j_gene: TRBJ2-2; d_gene: .; CDR3nt: TGTGCCAGCAGTTTGCGATCCGCCGGGGAGCTGTTTTTT; CDR3aa: CASSLRSAGELFF
v_gene: TRBV20-1; abundance: .; j_gene: TRBJ1-1; d_gene: .; CDR3nt: TGCAGTGCTGAGCGGTCGACGGATCACACTGAAGCTTTCTTT; CDR3aa: CSAERSTDHTEAFF
v_gene: TRBV20-1; abundance: many; j_gene: TRBJ2-7; d_gene: TRBD1; CDR3nt: TGCAGTGCTAGGGGGACAGGGCCATGGGAGCAGTACTTC; CDR3aa: CSARGTGPWEQYF
v_gene: TRBV7-9; abundance: many; j_gene: TRBJ2-2; d_gene: TRBD2; CDR3nt: TGTGCCAGCAGCTTAAACCTAGCGGGAGGACGGAGCGGGGAGCTGTTTTTT; CDR3aa: CASSLNLAGGRSGELFF
v_gene: TRBV4-1; abundance: many; j_gene: TRBJ1-2; d_gene: .; CDR3nt: TGCGCCAGCAGCCAAACTAACCCGAGGGACTATGGCTACACCTTC; CDR3aa: CASSQTNPRDYGYTF
v_gene: TRBV2; abundance: .; j_gene: TRBJ1-1; d_gene: .; CDR3nt: TGTGCCAGCAACAGGGCCCCCGCCCCGATTACTGAAGCTTTCTTT; CDR3aa: CASNRAPAPITEAFF